Presented here are 21 T cell receptor beta chains from one specimen sequenced in a study of T cell responses to AZD1222 COVID-19 vaccine (dated by TCRdb to the early 2020s). The sample's time point, from its label and the paper: baseline before first vaccination. The library was made by the immunoSEQ multiplex PCR assay. TCRdb carries this immuneACCESS record with in-frame sequences only. Its versions omit some clonotypes, under half of them owing to an unresolved V gene in the studies checked, with the rest unexplained. The table for this sample lists approximately 64,000 clones; 80% to 85% of them were counted only once. 9.8% of the sample is held by the ten biggest clonotypes. The sample here was peripheral blood, taken on day 0 of AZD1222 vaccination. Receptor source: an adult in good health.

The V gene is TRBV12-3 or TRBV12-4, the J gene TRBJ1-5; no clear D gene. V was clipped by 3 bases and J by 6 bases, with 9 bases between them. CDR3 length: 13 amino acids. For the CDR3, the DNA is TGTGCCAGCAGTTTGAGTGTTTTTCAGCCCCAGCATTTT. Protein sequence: CASSLSVFQPQHF.

The V and J genes are TRBV19 and TRBJ2-5; 10 bases are shared with TRBD2. V gave up 5 bases and J gave up 2 bases; unmatched junction bases: 5. CDR1 and CDR2 from the germline V gene are LNHDA and SQIVND (reference sequence). The CDR3 covers 15 residues. The DNA of the CDR3 is TGTGCCAGTAGTTTCTCGACTAGCGGGCAAGAGACCCAGTACTTC. Its translation: CASSFSTSGQETQYF.

This sequence joins TRBV5-6 and TRBJ1-3; 8 bases agree with TRBD1. The trim removed 4 bases at V and 4 bases at J, leaving 7 bases unmatched. The germline CDR1 and CDR2 sequences are SGHDT and YYEEEE. The CDR3 runs to 15 residues. This CDR3 is CASSRFGQGGNTIYF. In DNA form, the CDR3 reads TGTGCCAGCAGCCGATTTGGACAGGGCGGAAACACCATATATTTT. The full variable domain, in which reference TRBV5-6 and TRBJ1-3 provide the parts outside the CDR3, is DAGVTQSPTHLIKTRGQQVTLRCSPKSGHDTVSWYQQALGQGPQFIFQYYEEEERQRGNFPDRFSGHQFPNYSSELNVNALLLGDSALYLCASSRFGQGGNTIYFGEGSWLTVV.

Worth noting for this clone: The junction does not match germline at one end; this may be a read error. V gene TRBV7-8 combines with J gene TRBJ1-4; TRBD1 might be the D (5 bases). The V gene's germline CDR1 is SGHVS and CDR2 FQNEAQ. The CDR3 runs 17 residues. CDR3: CASSSQGRVGWGEKLFF. The CDR3 coding sequence is TGTGCCAGCAGCTCCCAGGGCAGGGTTGGATGGGGTGAAAAATTGTTTTTT.

This chain connects TRBV5-8 to TRBJ2-3; TRBD2 agrees at 11 bases. Germline CDR1 reads SGHTS; CDR2 reads YDEGEE. With 1 base clipped from V and 1 base from J, the junction kept 8 bases outside the gene matches. The CDR3 is made up of 18 amino acids. For the CDR3, the DNA is TGTGCCAGCAGCTTGAACCTCCAACTAGCGGGGGGCACAGATACGCAGTATTTT. Its translation: CASSLNLQLAGGTDTQYF.

This chain joins TRBV28 and TRBJ1-5, with a possible D match to TRBD1 (5 bases). Between the trimmed V and J ends, which lost 5 bases and 0 bases, there was a span of 8 bases. CDR3 size: 14 residues. The germline gives CDR1 MDHEN, CDR2 SYDVKM. In DNA, the CDR3 is TGTGCCAGCAGTATGACAGATAGCAATCAGCCCCAGCATTTT. It translates to CASSMTDSNQPQHF.

The chain links TRBV5-4 to TRBJ1-2; 9 bases map to TRBD1. The V and J ends lost 7 bases and 4 bases, in that order; junction bases with no gene match: 11. In germline, CDR1 is SGHNT, CDR2 YYREEE (reference sequence). This CDR3 is built from 15 residues. In DNA, the CDR3 is TGTGCCAGCGTCGAAATGGACAGGGGAACCTATGGCTACACCTTC. The encoded protein is CASVEMDRGTYGYTF.

The chain is built from TRBV5-1 and TRBJ1-1; D ambiguous. The CDR3 totals 16 residues. V dropped 0 bases and J dropped 0 bases, with 12 bases sitting between them. Germline loops: CDR1 SGHRS, CDR2 YFSETQ. CDR3 sequence (DNA): TGCGCCAGCAGCTTGGAGTATAGGGCAATGAACACTGAAGCTTTCTTT. This sequence encodes CASSLEYRAMNTEAFF.

In its sample, this clone was seen many times. V and J are TRBV4-3 and TRBJ2-5, with D possibly TRBD2 on 6 matching bases. The CDR3 sequence is 17 residues long. The germline CDR1 and CDR2 sequences are LGHNA and YSLEER. Trimming took 0 bases from V and 5 from J, leaving 19 bases between them. The chain's CDR3 is CASSQDLYTVAVETQYF. The CDR3 DNA follows: TGCGCCAGCAGCCAAGATCTTTATACCGTAGCGGTGGAGACCCAGTACTTC.

V gene TRBV7-9 combines with J gene TRBJ2-5, with 7 bases lining up with TRBD1. Germline values: CDR1 SEHNR, CDR2 FQNEAQ (reference sequence). The trim removed 5 bases at V and 3 bases at J, leaving 12 bases unmatched. CDR3 length: 16 amino acids. In DNA form, the CDR3 reads TGTGCCAGCAGCAAACCAACGACAGGGACAGAAGAGACCCAGTACTTC. Encoded protein: CASSKPTTGTEETQYF.

The chain couples TRBV27 to TRBJ2-6; D not certain. This CDR3 is built from 13 residues. With 7 bases removed from V and 3 bases from J, the gap between germline ends came to 7 bases. Germline CDR1 is MNHEY and CDR2 is SMNVEV (reference sequence). DNA for the CDR3: TGTGCCAGCAAATTAAGTGGGGCCAACGTCCTGACTTTC. Protein sequence: CASKLSGANVLTF.

The J gene is TRBJ2-3, the V gene TRBV11-2, with D perhaps matching TRBD2 (6 bases). CDR1 and CDR2 (germline): SGHAT, FQNNGV. Trimming left V 1 base short and J 6 bases short, with 20 bases between. CDR3 size: 17 residues. The CDR3 sequence is CASSLASSPDRGDTQYF. The CDR3 region has the DNA TGTGCCAGCAGCTTAGCGTCCTCTCCGGACCGGGGGGATACGCAGTATTTT.

The rearrangement uses TRBV5-1 and TRBJ1-5; D remains unclear. Trimming took off 0 bases at V and 6 bases at J, with 13 bases between the two ends. The CDR3 has 15 residues. Germline CDR1 and CDR2: SGHRS and YFSETQ. CDR3 in amino acids: CASSLEGGSSQPQHF. DNA of the CDR3: TGCGCCAGCAGCTTGGAAGGAGGGTCTAGTCAGCCCCAGCATTTT.

This chain uses TRBV11-2 with TRBJ1-1; D is possibly TRBD1 (5 bases). The V end was cut by 5 bases, the J end by 1 base, with 11 bases between. The germline V gene encodes CDR1 SGHAT and CDR2 FQNNGV. The CDR3 extends over 14 amino acids. DNA for the CDR3: TGTGCCAGCAGCCCAGTTGGGGGGAACACTGAAGCTTTCTTT. This codes for CASSPVGGNTEAFF.

V and J are TRBV28 and TRBJ2-7, with TRBD1 matching 7 bases. The V gene end was trimmed by 6 bases and the J gene end by 8 bases; junction bases not matched to a gene: 13. Germline CDR1 is MDHEN and CDR2 is SYDVKM. The CDR3 runs 14 residues. In DNA form, the CDR3 reads TGTGCCAGCAGGGCCGACAGGGCATACGAAAAGCAGTACTTC. Its translation is CASRADRAYEKQYF.

This chain's CDR3 is CASSRDLNGQSSGNTIYF. The CDR3 DNA follows: TGTGCCAGCAGTCGAGACCTCAACGGGCAGAGCTCTGGAAACACCATATATTTT. The chain is built from TRBV4-2 and TRBJ1-3, with D unclear. This CDR3 comprises 18 residues. CDR1 is LGHNA and CDR2 is YNFKEQ in the germline V gene. V dropped 6 bases and J dropped 0 bases, with 21 bases sitting between them.

This clone was observed once. This chain uses TRBV7-2 with TRBJ2-7; D possibly matches TRBD1 or TRBD2 (5 bases each). From germline, CDR1 is SGHTA and CDR2 FQGNSA. With 0 bases removed from V and 4 bases from J, the gap between germline ends came to 13 bases. This CDR3 has 15 residues. DNA for the CDR3: TGTGCCAGCAGCTTAGCCGGGGCCCTAACGTACGAGCAGTACTTC. It translates to CASSLAGALTYEQYF.

The V gene is TRBV11-3, the J gene TRBJ2-3, with D perhaps matching TRBD1 or TRBD2 (5 bases each). Deletions cut 5 bases from V and 0 bases from J, with 21 bases between. This CDR3 has 18 amino acids. Germline V lookup: CDR1 SGHNT, CDR2 YENEEA. The CDR3 sequence is CASSRRVEVRGSTDTQYF. The CDR3 nucleotides are TGTGCCAGCAGCCGCAGGGTTGAGGTACGGGGAAGCACAGATACGCAGTATTTT.

Relative to its sample, this clone is medium-sized. The gene calls are TRBV7-9 and TRBJ1-3; 7 nucleotides match TRBD1. V lost 3 bases, J lost 1 base, and 6 bases stayed unmatched. The CDR3 extends over 16 amino acids. Germline V gene sequence: CDR1 SEHNR, CDR2 FQNEAQ (reference sequence). CDR3 sequence: CASSFSEGASGNTIYF. CDR3 nucleotide sequence: TGTGCCAGCAGCTTCAGTGAGGGGGCTTCTGGAAACACCATATATTTT.

The chain uses TRBV6-1 and TRBJ1-1, with D unresolved. There are 13 residues in the CDR3. V was pared by 2 bases and J by 1 base, with 5 bases between. Germline V gene data show CDR1 as MNHNS and CDR2 as SASEGT. CDR3 protein: CASSESWNTEAFF. CDR3 nucleotide sequence: TGTGCCAGCAGTGAAAGCTGGAACACTGAAGCTTTCTTT.

This clone was counted a few times. This chain joins TRBV4-2 and TRBJ1-2; D not certain. V was pared by 0 bases and J by 4 bases, with 6 bases between. Per germline, CDR1 LGHNA and CDR2 YNFKEQ. The CDR3 contains 13 residues. CDR3 sequence: CASSQDHIYGYTF. In nucleotides, the CDR3 is TGTGCCAGCAGCCAAGATCACATCTATGGCTACACCTTC.